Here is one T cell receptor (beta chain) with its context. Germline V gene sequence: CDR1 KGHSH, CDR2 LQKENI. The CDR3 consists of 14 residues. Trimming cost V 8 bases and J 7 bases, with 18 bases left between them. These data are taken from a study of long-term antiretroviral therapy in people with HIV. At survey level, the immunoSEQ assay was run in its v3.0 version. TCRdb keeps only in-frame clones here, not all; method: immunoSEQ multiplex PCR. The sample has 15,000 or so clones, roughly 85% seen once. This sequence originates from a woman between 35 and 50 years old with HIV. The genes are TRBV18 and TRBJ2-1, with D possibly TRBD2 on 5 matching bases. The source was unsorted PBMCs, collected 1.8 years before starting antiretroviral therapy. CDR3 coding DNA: TGTGCCAGCACCCCAAGGAGGCTAGCAAATGAGCAGTTCTTC. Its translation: CASTPRRLANEQFF.